Below, 15 T cell receptor beta chains from the same sample are listed, as sequenced in a study of cytomegalovirus exposure and HLA in healthy donors. The PCR contained 60 Vbeta and 13 Jbeta primers. Libraries were prepared by immunoSEQ multiplex PCR; TCRdb keeps only in-frame clonotypes and omits some of them. The sample holds about 120,000 clones, about 79% seen once. The sequencing input was PBMCs. All receptors derive from a human donor in good health.

J is TRBJ2-1 and V is TRBV11-2; possibly TRBD2 for D (6 bases). This CDR3 contains 15 residues. V was shortened by 0 bases and J by 2 bases, with 8 bases between the two germline ends. The germline V gene encodes CDR1 SGHAT and CDR2 FQNNGV. The CDR3 sequence is CASSLEGGTYNEQFF. The CDR3 region has the DNA TGTGCCAGCAGCTTAGAGGGCGGGACCTACAATGAGCAGTTCTTC.

This chain joins TRBV6-5 and TRBJ2-1, with 12 bases matching TRBD2. Unmatched junction bases numbered 7, after V lost 10 bases and J lost 6 bases. CDR1 is MNHEY and CDR2 is SVGAGI in the germline V gene. The length of the CDR3 is 14 residues. The chain's CDR3 is CATLGLAGSNEQFF. CDR3 nucleotide sequence: TGTGCCACCCTGGGACTAGCGGGTTCCAATGAGCAGTTCTTC.

The chain couples TRBV5-1 to TRBJ2-3, with 8 bases aligning to TRBD1. Germline CDR1 SGHRS, CDR2 YFSETQ. V shed 4 bases and J 9 bases; nucleotides not matched to a gene: 10. The CDR3 is made up of 14 amino acids. In nucleotides, the CDR3 is TGCGCCAGCAGCCCGAACCTGGGACAGGTCACGCAGTATTTT. Amino acid sequence: CASSPNLGQVTQYF.

This clone has just one count. The chain couples TRBV5-6 to TRBJ2-1, with 8 bases matching TRBD1. V shed 5 bases and J 3 bases; nucleotides not matched to a gene: 10. Looked up from germline, CDR1 is SGHDT and CDR2 is YYEEEE. The CDR3 has 16 residues. This CDR3 reads CASRMDQGARYNEQFF. CDR3 nucleotides: TGTGCCAGCAGGATGGACCAGGGGGCGCGCTACAATGAGCAGTTCTTC.

V usage is TRBV28 and J usage is TRBJ2-1, with 9 bases identical to TRBD2. J lost 2 bases, V lost 2 bases, and 4 bases had no gene match. This CDR3 region has 16 residues. The germline V gene has CDR1 MDHEN and CDR2 SYDVKM. Here the CDR3 reads CASSLARLAAYNEQFF. The CDR3 DNA reads as TGTGCCAGCAGTTTAGCCCGACTAGCGGCCTACAATGAGCAGTTCTTC.

The chain employs TRBV6-1 and TRBJ2-3; tentatively, D is TRBD2 (7 bases). Germline CDR1 MNHNS, CDR2 SASEGT. The CDR3 runs 14 residues. V was pared by 7 bases and J by 4 bases, with 15 bases between. The CDR3 region has the DNA TGTGCCAGCATTACCCCGGGGGGCCCAGATACGCAGTATTTT. Translating it yields CASITPGGPDTQYF.

The rearrangement uses TRBV6-5 and TRBJ2-1, with 9 bases identical to TRBD2. This CDR3 has 13 amino acids. Germline CDR1 MNHEY, CDR2 SVGAGI. J gave up 10 bases and V 2 bases, and 3 bases lay outside the gene matches. As DNA, the CDR3 is TGTGCCAGCAGTTACCGCACTAGCGGGGAGCAGTTCTTC. Its protein product is CASSYRTSGEQFF.

The CDR3 loop reads CASSITGPETQYF. For the CDR3, the DNA is TGCGCCAGCAGCATAACAGGGCCGGAGACCCAGTACTTC. The V and J genes are TRBV5-1 and TRBJ2-5, with D perhaps TRBD1 (6 bases). V gave up 4 bases and J gave up 5 bases, with 12 bases separating them. There are 13 residues in the CDR3. The germline gives CDR1 SGHRS, CDR2 YFSETQ.

The chain carries TRBV30 and TRBJ1-1; no clear D gene. CDR3 length: 13 residues. V was trimmed by 1 base and J by 4 bases, leaving 10 bases between them. Germline V gene lookup returns CDR1 GTSNPN and CDR2 SVGIG (reference sequence). The CDR3 reads CAWSAGWITEAFF. CDR3 coding DNA: TGTGCCTGGAGTGCGGGTTGGATCACTGAAGCTTTCTTT. Supplemented by reference TRBV30 and TRBJ1-1, the full variable domain reads SQTIHQWPATLVQPVGSPLSLECTVEGTSNPNLYWYRQAAGRGLQLLFYSVGIGQISSEVPQNLSASRPQDRQFILSSKKLLLSDSGFYLCAWSAGWITEAFFGQGTRLTVV.

This sequence joins TRBV5-1 and TRBJ1-5; D is perhaps TRBD1 (5 bases). The CDR3 length is 14 residues. The germline V and J ends were trimmed by 0 bases and 7 bases, with 11 bases remaining between them. Germline CDR1 is SGHRS and CDR2 is YFSETQ. CDR3: CASSLDTGKQPQHF. CDR3 nucleotides: TGCGCCAGCAGCTTGGATACAGGAAAACAGCCCCAGCATTTT.

The J gene is TRBJ2-5, the V gene TRBV5-1; 8 bases are shared with TRBD1. Germline V gives CDR1 SGHRS, CDR2 YFSETQ. Unmatched junction bases numbered 3, after V lost 4 bases and J lost 1 base. The length of the CDR3 is 14 residues. The CDR3 bases are TGCGCCAGCAGCGCTCAGGGGGCCCAAGAGACCCAGTACTTC. Translating gives CASSAQGAQETQYF.

The rearrangement uses TRBV29-1 and TRBJ1-5, with D maybe TRBD1 (6 bases). CDR1 is SQVTM, CDR2 ANQGSEA, per germline. This CDR3 is built from 12 residues. The ends were cut back, 6 bases at V and 4 bases at J, with 10 bases in the middle. The CDR3 DNA is TGCAGCGTCGCGGGGGCAAATCAGCCCCAGCATTTT. Translation: CSVAGANQPQHF.

This clone was observed once. The J gene is TRBJ2-7, the V gene TRBV15, with TRBD2 identical over 9 bases. After removal of 0 bases from V and 2 bases from J, the junction contained 8 bases not matched to a gene. Germline CDR1 LNHNV, CDR2 YYDKDF (reference sequence). The CDR3 has 17 amino acids. Here the CDR3 DNA reads TGTGCCACCAGCAGAGATTCGGCGGGAGGGGAGCCCTACGAGCAGTACTTC. Its translation is CATSRDSAGGEPYEQYF.

The chain is built from TRBV6-5 and TRBJ1-2; 8 nucleotides align to TRBD1. This CDR3 comprises 15 residues. The V and J ends lost 4 bases and 3 bases, in that order; junction bases with no gene match: 7. Germline CDR1 and CDR2: MNHEY and SVGAGI. CDR3 in DNA: TGTGCCAGCAGTTCCCCGGACAGGGTTGACTATGGCTACACCTTC. Translation gives CASSSPDRVDYGYTF.

The gene calls are TRBV29-1 and TRBJ1-5; 7 nucleotides align to TRBD1. The germline V gene encodes CDR1 SQVTM and CDR2 ANQGSEA. Losses at the gene ends were 7 bases for V and 1 base for J; bases not matched to a gene: 4. CDR3 length equals 13 residues. CDR3 sequence: CSGSTGSNQPQHF. The CDR3 coding sequence is TGCAGCGGGTCGACAGGGAGCAATCAGCCCCAGCATTTT.